This TCR beta chain appears in the sequencing data of a study of OX40 agonist ivuxolimab in advanced cancers. Broadly, across the study: The costimulatory receptor OX40 (CD134) was targeted by ivuxolimab, a fully human IgG2 agonistic monoclonal antibody. Intravenous ivuxolimab was administered to patients every 2 weeks at six dose levels: 0.01, 0.1, 0.3, 1.5, 3 and 10 mg/kg. Among the roughly 52 dose-escalation patients, around 20 had hepatocellular carcinoma, roughly 15 melanoma, 9 renal cell carcinoma and 9 head and neck cancer. In the dose-escalation cohort, 65% to 90% of patients were male, and the mean age was approximately 60 years, with a range of about 20 to 79. Prior anti-PD-1, anti-PD-L1 or anti-CTLA-4 therapy was permitted, and 30% to 45% of dose-escalation patients had received checkpoint inhibitors. Partial responses were achieved by three dose-escalation patients, of whom one had hepatocellular carcinoma and two had cutaneous melanoma. Peripheral TCRbeta sequencing was intended to test whether TCR sequence diversity was altered and clonal T-cell expansion was caused by ivuxolimab. The paper describes the monotherapy dose-escalation part (N of about 57 patients) of the phase I trial of ivuxolimab. Overall results and qualifications from the work: Antigen specificity was not determined for the clonally expanded peripheral T cells. Partial responders in the 0.1-3.0 mg/kg groups had among the lowest normalized peripheral clonal expansion, especially among CD8+ T cells. After ivuxolimab, CD8+ T cells had more expanded clones than CD4+ T cells on average. Low levels of normalized T-cell clonal expansion were also seen in some patients who did not respond. Clonal expansion of both CD4+ and CD8+ blood T cells was observed from baseline to week 6 at doses 0.1 to 3.0 mg/kg.

This clone was seen a few times. What antigen it recognizes has not been identified. One base away there is no much larger clone; base qualities are not given. CDR1 is given as MGHRA and CDR2 as YSYEKL, both from the germline V gene. V is trimmed back by 3 bases and J by 6 bases, and the junction contains 8 bases that no gene match accounts for. The CDR3 covers 14 residues, taking in both the cysteine and the phenylalanine. CDR3 DNA is the only sequence kept; it has 42 bases, read in frame from the first base. For sequencing of the TCRbeta CDR3 region, genomic DNA was extracted from the sorted cells. The immunoSEQ Assay was used for sequencing of TCRbeta CDR3 regions. The source is immuneACCESS, and TCRdb retained only in-frame sequences with V and J called. Part of the clones is not carried over; for the studies checked, unresolved V genes explain less than half of this, and the remainder is unexplained. Present in this sample are under 20,000 clones, approximately 60% of which were seen just once. 7.5% to 9.5% of the sample is taken by the ten largest.

Patients with a history of autoimmune disease or receiving systemic immunosuppression were excluded from the trial. Peripheral blood for TCR sequencing was drawn from every dose cohort at baseline, at cycle 4 day 1 and at cycle 7 day 1. The samples were drawn from a first-in-human, open-label, multicenter phase I dose-escalation trial of ivuxolimab. Adults with locally advanced or metastatic melanoma, renal cell carcinoma, hepatocellular carcinoma or head and neck squamous cell carcinoma were enrolled in the trial. Before TCR sequencing, CD4+ T cells and CD8+ T cells were sorted from peripheral blood as separate populations.

The chain is encoded by TRBV4-1 joined to TRBJ2-7, with 7 bases aligning to TRBD1. The specimen was CD4+ or CD8+ T cells sorted from blood, collected in a trial of the OX40 agonist ivuxolimab. This receptor was obtained from an adult with an advanced solid tumor such as melanoma, head and neck, liver or kidney cancer. The DNA sequence is as follows: TGCGCCAGCAGCCAGGTACCGGGACAGATCGAGCAGTACTTC. Its protein reads: CASSQVPGQIEQYF.